This is a list of T cell receptor beta chains from one sample in a study of monozygotic twins with inflammatory bowel disease. Using the 5' RACE reads, TCRdb records one entry per CDR3 protein without DNA. This listing includes over 120,000 distinct CDR3 sequences. Sequencing input: blood. All receptors derive from a human donor with ulcerative colitis or Crohn's disease, or a healthy co-twin of an affected twin (not recorded which). Each CDR3 is given with its conserved first and last residue.

v_call: TRBV7-9
j_call: TRBJ2-1
cdr3_aa: CATAGGNEQFF

v_call: TRBV5-1
j_call: TRBJ1-2
cdr3_aa: CASTRDRGSYGYTF

v_call: TRBV7-9
j_call: TRBJ1-2
cdr3_aa: CASSWTGGRDGYTF

v_call: TRBV28
j_call: TRBJ2-4
cdr3_aa: CASSETGTSKNIQYF

v_call: TRBV5-1
j_call: TRBJ1-1
cdr3_aa: CASSLKAGGGEAFF

v_call: TRBV7-2
j_call: TRBJ2-1
cdr3_aa: CASSRQGYSSNEQFF

v_call: TRBV11-1
j_call: TRBJ2-3
cdr3_aa: CASSLSGTGGPSTDTQYF

v_call: TRBV5-6
j_call: TRBJ1-2
cdr3_aa: CASSSPGQGNYGYTF

v_call: TRBV5-4
j_call: TRBJ1-2
cdr3_aa: CASSSRDGFSNYGYTF

v_call: TRBV6-1
j_call: TRBJ2-7
cdr3_aa: CASSVTVSPYEQYF

v_call: TRBV12-3/TRBV12-4
j_call: TRBJ2-5
cdr3_aa: CASRGWGQETQYF

v_call: TRBV19
j_call: TRBJ1-6
cdr3_aa: CAVARRDEDNSPLHF

v_call: TRBV5-1
j_call: TRBJ2-5
cdr3_aa: CASSLAPTSGQETQYF

v_call: TRBV28
j_call: TRBJ1-2
cdr3_aa: CASSSYGGGAGSYGYTF

v_call: TRBV20-1
j_call: TRBJ2-4
cdr3_aa: CSARDLIAGGLAKNIQYF

v_call: TRBV5-1
j_call: TRBJ1-4
cdr3_aa: CASSLEGNRHLNEKLFF

v_call: TRBV12-3/TRBV12-4
j_call: TRBJ2-2
cdr3_aa: CASSLRASGNGELFF

v_call: TRBV19
j_call: TRBJ1-5
cdr3_aa: CASSMINQPQHF

v_call: TRBV5-1
j_call: TRBJ1-3
cdr3_aa: CASSLGPGRAGNTIYF

v_call: TRBV27
j_call: TRBJ1-4
cdr3_aa: CASSSGQINEKLFF

v_call: TRBV20-1
j_call: TRBJ2-7
cdr3_aa: CSADGTSGSYEQYF

v_call: TRBV9
j_call: TRBJ2-7
cdr3_aa: CASSASGRGSYEQYF

v_call: TRBV28
j_call: TRBJ2-7
cdr3_aa: CASSLTGQGFYEQYF

v_call: TRBV9
j_call: TRBJ2-3
cdr3_aa: CASSVGGTSGSRHRDTQYF

v_call: TRBV20-1
j_call: TRBJ2-5
cdr3_aa: CSAPDHVRTQYF

v_call: TRBV6-1
j_call: TRBJ2-1
cdr3_aa: CASRRTGYNEQFF

v_call: TRBV12-3/TRBV12-4
j_call: TRBJ2-2
cdr3_aa: CASSLAGGNTGELFF

v_call: TRBV20-1
j_call: TRBJ1-1
cdr3_aa: CSAWDRVNTEAFF

v_call: TRBV5-5
j_call: TRBJ1-6
cdr3_aa: CASSSDPGTGHNSPLHF

v_call: TRBV12-3/TRBV12-4
j_call: TRBJ2-1
cdr3_aa: CASRRQNSYNEQFF

v_call: TRBV20-1
j_call: TRBJ2-4
cdr3_aa: CSARSLAGRAKNIQYF

v_call: TRBV20-1
j_call: TRBJ2-5
cdr3_aa: CSGQHQETQYF

v_call: TRBV3-1
j_call: TRBJ1-5
cdr3_aa: CASSQGQGATYPQHF

v_call: TRBV18
j_call: TRBJ1-5
cdr3_aa: CASSLRTGVGNQPQHF

v_call: TRBV5-1
j_call: TRBJ2-5
cdr3_aa: CSSSLEGLQETQYF

v_call: TRBV24-1
j_call: TRBJ2-1
cdr3_aa: CATSDLAINEQFF

v_call: TRBV29-1
j_call: TRBJ1-1
cdr3_aa: CSVEAGGWSEAFF

v_call: TRBV20-1
j_call: TRBJ2-3
cdr3_aa: CSPYGTDTQYF

v_call: TRBV30
j_call: TRBJ2-1
cdr3_aa: CAWTGTSGKSSYNEQFF

v_call: TRBV12-3/TRBV12-4
j_call: TRBJ1-1
cdr3_aa: CASSLAFRGEAFF

v_call: TRBV5-4
j_call: TRBJ2-7
cdr3_aa: CASSIPTSGQYF